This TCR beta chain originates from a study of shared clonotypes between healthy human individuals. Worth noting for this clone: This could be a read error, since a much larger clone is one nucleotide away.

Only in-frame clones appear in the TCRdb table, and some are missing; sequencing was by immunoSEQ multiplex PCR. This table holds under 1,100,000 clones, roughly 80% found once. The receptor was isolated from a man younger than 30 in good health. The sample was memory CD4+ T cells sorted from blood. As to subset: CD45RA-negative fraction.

Written as DNA, the CDR3 is TGTGCCAGCAGCTTTTGGGGGCTCGGAAACACCATATATTTT. It yields the protein CASSFWGLGNTIYF. V is TRBV11-2 and J is TRBJ1-3; tentative D call: TRBD1 (6 bases). The germline CDR1 and CDR2 sequences are SGHAT and FQNNGV. V was cut by 3 bases and J by 4 bases, with 10 bases left in between. The CDR3 totals 14 residues.